This T cell receptor (beta chain) was documented in a study of blood T cell repertoires in COVID-19. The method was immunoSEQ multiplex PCR; TCRdb's version includes in-frame clones alone and lacks a portion of them. Of 150,000 or so clones listed, about nine tenths were seen once; the top ten hold 4.3%. The CDR3 has 16 amino acids. V lost 2 bases and J lost 8; bases outside the gene matches: 10. Germline values: CDR1 SGHDT, CDR2 YYEEEE. Sequencing was performed on PBMCs or T cells enriched from blood (not recorded which). The TCR was taken from a man over 45 who had recovered from COVID-19. The V and J genes are TRBV5-6 and TRBJ2-3, with 11 nucleotides matching TRBD2. The CDR3 reads CASSFMVAGGYGTQYF. In nucleotides, the CDR3 is TGTGCCAGCAGCTTCATGGTAGCGGGGGGGTACGGTACGCAGTATTTT.